This T cell receptor beta chain was identified in a study of response to subunit inactivated influenza vaccine. Findings and limits, study-wide: Every seasonal influenza vaccination brings in few new T cells, the authors suggested.

TCRdb re-called the RT-PCR reads with MiXCR, one entry per CDR3 protein. Among 290,000 or so distinct CDR3 sequences listed, about 20% were seen once. In its sample, this clonotype was seen a few times. Its target is not known. Germline V CDR1 and CDR2: SGHTA, FQGNSA. V lost 2 bases and J lost 8, with 13 bases in between. The CDR3 length is 14 residues. The sequence was collected from a man between 50 and 70 years old who received an inactivated influenza vaccine. The V gene is TRBV7-2, the J gene TRBJ2-4; D is undetermined. The material sequenced was PBMCs from blood, taken roughly 20 months after vaccination. In DNA form, the CDR3 reads TGTGCCAGCAGCTTATACGCATCCATAGACATTCAGTACTTC. It translates to CASSLYASIDIQYF.